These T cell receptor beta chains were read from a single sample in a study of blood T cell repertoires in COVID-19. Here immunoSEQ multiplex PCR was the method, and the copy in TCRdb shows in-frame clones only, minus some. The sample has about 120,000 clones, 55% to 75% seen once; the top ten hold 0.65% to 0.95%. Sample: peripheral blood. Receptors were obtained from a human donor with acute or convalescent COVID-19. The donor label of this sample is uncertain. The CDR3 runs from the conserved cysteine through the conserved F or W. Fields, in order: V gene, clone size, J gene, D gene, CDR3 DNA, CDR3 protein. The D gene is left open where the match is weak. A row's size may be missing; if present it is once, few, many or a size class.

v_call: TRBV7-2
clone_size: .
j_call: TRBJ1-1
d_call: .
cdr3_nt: TGTGCCAGCAGCCCGAGACAGGCCCCCACTGAAGCTTTCTTT
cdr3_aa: CASSPRQAPTEAFF

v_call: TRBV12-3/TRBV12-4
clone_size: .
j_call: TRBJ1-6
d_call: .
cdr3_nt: TGTGCCAGCAGGGCAGGAAATTCACCCCTCCACTTT
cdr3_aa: CASRAGNSPLHF

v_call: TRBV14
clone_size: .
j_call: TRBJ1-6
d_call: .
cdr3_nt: TGTGCCAGCAGCCCGGCGGGTTACAATTCACCCCTCCACTTT
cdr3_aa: CASSPAGYNSPLHF

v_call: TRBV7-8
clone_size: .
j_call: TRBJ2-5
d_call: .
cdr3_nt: TGTGCCAGCAGCTTAAGGACTTTGGGAGAGACCCAGTACTTC
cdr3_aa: CASSLRTLGETQYF

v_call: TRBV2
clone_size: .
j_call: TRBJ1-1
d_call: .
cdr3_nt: TGTGCCAGCAAGAGGGTAATGAACACTGAAGCTTTCTTT
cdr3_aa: CASKRVMNTEAFF

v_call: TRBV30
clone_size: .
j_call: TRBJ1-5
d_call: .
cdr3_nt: TGTGCCTGGGCAGGCCAGGGGAATCAGCCCCAGCATTTT
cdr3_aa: CAWAGQGNQPQHF

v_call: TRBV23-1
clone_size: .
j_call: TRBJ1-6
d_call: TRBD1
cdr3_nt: TGCGCCAGGAGGACAGGGAAGGGAAATTCACCCCTCCACTTT
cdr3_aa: CARRTGKGNSPLHF

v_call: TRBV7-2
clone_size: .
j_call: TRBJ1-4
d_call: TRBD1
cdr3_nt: TGTGCCAGCAGACGGGACAGGGGCAATGAAAAACTGTTTTTT
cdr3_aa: CASRRDRGNEKLFF

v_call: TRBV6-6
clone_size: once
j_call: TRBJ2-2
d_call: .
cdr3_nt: TGTGCCAGCAGGGAAACAGGTCTCACCGGGGAGCTGTTTTTT
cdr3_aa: CASRETGLTGELFF

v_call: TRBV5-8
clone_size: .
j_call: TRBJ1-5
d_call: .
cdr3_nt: TGTGCCAGCAGCTTGGAACGGCGACTGTACCAGCCCCAGCATTTT
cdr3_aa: CASSLERRLYQPQHF

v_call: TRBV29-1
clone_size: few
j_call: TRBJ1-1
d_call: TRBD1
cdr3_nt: TGCAGCGTCCACAGGGGGGTGAACACTGAAGCTTTCTTT
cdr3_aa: CSVHRGVNTEAFF

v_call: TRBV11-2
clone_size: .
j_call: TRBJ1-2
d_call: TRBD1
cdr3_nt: TGTGTCAGCAGCTTTGCCCCTCGAGGACAGGGGGCTCGTGGCTACACCTTC
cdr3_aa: CVSSFAPRGQGARGYTF

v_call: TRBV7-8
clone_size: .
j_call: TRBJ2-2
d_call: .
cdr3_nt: TGTGCCAGCAGGGGGAGAACAGGGTTCACCGGGGAGCTGTTTTTT
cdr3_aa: CASRGRTGFTGELFF

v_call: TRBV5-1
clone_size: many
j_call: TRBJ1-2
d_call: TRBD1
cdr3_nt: TGCGCCAGCAGCCCACAGGGGGAGAACTATGGCTACACCTTC
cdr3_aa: CASSPQGENYGYTF

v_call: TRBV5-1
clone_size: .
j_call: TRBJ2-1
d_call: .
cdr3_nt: TGCGCCAGCAGCTTGATCACAGGGAACCACAATGAGCAGTTCTTC
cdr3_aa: CASSLITGNHNEQFF

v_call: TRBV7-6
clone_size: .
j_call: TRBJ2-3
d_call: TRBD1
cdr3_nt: TGTGCCAGCAGCATGACAGGGGTCCCCACAGATACGCAGTATTTT
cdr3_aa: CASSMTGVPTDTQYF

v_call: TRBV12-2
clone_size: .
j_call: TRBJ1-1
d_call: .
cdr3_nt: TGTGCAAGTCGCTTAATAAGGGAGGGGCCTAATTCTCCTCCGATCTCTGACACTGAAGCTTTCTTT
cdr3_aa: CASRLIREGPNSPPISDTEAFF

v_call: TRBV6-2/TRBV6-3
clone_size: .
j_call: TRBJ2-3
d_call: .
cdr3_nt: TGTGCCAGCAGCCTCGTCCGGACAGAAAGCACAGATACGCAGTATTTT
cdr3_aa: CASSLVRTESTDTQYF

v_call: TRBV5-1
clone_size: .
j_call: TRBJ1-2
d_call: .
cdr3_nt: TGCGCCAGCAGCTTGGCACGGAACTATGGCTACACCTTC
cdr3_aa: CASSLARNYGYTF

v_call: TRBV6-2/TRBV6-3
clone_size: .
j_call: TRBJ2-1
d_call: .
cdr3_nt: TGTGCCAGCAGTTACGCAGGGGTCTACAATGAGCAGTTCTTC
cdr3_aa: CASSYAGVYNEQFF

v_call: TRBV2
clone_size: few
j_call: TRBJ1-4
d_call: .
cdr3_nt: TGTGCCAGCATGAACGTCGGGGAGACTAATGAAAAACTGTTTTTT
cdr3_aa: CASMNVGETNEKLFF

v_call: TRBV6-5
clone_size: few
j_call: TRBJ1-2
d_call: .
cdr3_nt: TGTGCCAGCAGTTACTCTGGTAGGAGGGACTATGGCTACACCTTC
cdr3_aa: CASSYSGRRDYGYTF

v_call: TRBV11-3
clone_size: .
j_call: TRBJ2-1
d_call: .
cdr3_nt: TGTGCCAGCAGCTTAGATTTTAGGGGCGGCGAGCAGTTCTTC
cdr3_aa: CASSLDFRGGEQFF

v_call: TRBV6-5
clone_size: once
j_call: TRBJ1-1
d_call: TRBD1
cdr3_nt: TGTGCCAGCAGGGGGACAGGGCTGAACACTGAAGCTTTCTTT
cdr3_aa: CASRGTGLNTEAFF

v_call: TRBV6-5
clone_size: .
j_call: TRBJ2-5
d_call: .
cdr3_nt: TGTGCCAGCAGTTTGACAGGAGTTGAGACCCAGTACTTC
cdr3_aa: CASSLTGVETQYF

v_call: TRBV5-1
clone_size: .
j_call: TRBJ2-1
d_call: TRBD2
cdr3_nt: TGCGCCAGCAGCTTTGATACTAGCGGGGGGGCAGCCCGCGGATCATACAATGAGCAGTTCTTC
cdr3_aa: CASSFDTSGGAARGSYNEQFF

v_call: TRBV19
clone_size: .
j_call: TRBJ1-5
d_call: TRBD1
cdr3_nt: TGTGCCACCAGAAGGGGTGGGGACAGTAGCAATCAGCCCCAGCATTTT
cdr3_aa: CATRRGGDSSNQPQHF

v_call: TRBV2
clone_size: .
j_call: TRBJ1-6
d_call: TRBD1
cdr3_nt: TGTGCCAGCAGGGGGACAGGTATGAGTTCACCCCTCCACTTT
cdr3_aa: CASRGTGMSSPLHF

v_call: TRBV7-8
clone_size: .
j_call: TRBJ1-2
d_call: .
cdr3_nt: TGTGCCAGCAGCTTAGGTGGACAGCCTAACTATGGCTACACCTTC
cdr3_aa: CASSLGGQPNYGYTF

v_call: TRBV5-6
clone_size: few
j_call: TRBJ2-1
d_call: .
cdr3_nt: TGTGCCAGCTTTGGGCCGTACAATGAGCAGTTCTTC
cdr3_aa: CASFGPYNEQFF

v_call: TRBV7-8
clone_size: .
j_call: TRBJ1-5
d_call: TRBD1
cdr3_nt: TGTGCCAGCAGCTTAGTCACAGGGGGTCAGCATTTT
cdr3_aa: CASSLVTGGQHF

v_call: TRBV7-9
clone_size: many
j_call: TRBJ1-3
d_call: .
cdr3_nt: TGTGCCAGCAGTTCTGGACAGACTGGAAACACCATATATTTT
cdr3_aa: CASSSGQTGNTIYF

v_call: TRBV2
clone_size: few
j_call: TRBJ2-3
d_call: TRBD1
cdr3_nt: TGTGCCAGCAGTGACGGGACAGGTTTGACAGATACGCAGTATTTT
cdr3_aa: CASSDGTGLTDTQYF

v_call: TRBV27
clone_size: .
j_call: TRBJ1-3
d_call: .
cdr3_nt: TGTGCCAGCAGTCCCCGGTTGCAACCGAGCTCTGGAAACACCATATATTTT
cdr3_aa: CASSPRLQPSSGNTIYF

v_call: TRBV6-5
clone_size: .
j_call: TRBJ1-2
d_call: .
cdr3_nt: TGTGCCAGCAGTTACGGGGGGGGACGCTATGGCTACACCTTC
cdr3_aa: CASSYGGGRYGYTF

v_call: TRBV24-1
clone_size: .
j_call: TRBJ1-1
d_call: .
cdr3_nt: TGTGCCACCAGCGGTGTGCGGGAGGTGACTGAAGCTTTCTTT
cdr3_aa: CATSGVREVTEAFF

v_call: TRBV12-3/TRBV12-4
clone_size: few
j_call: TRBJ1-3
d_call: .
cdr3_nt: TGTGCCAGCAGGGGGAGCCCTGGAAACACCATATATTTT
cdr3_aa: CASRGSPGNTIYF

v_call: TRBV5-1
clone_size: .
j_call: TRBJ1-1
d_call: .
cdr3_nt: TGCGCCAGCAGCTTGGTGGCAGGGGTGAACACTGAAGCTTTCTTT
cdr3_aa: CASSLVAGVNTEAFF

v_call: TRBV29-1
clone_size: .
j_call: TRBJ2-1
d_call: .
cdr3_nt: TGCAGCGTTGAGGGGGAGGGGGGATCCTACAATGAGCAGTTCTTC
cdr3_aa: CSVEGEGGSYNEQFF

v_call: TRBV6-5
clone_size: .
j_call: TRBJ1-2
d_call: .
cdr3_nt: TGTGCCAGCAGCATAACAGGGATCGTTAACTATGGCTACACCTTC
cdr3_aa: CASSITGIVNYGYTF

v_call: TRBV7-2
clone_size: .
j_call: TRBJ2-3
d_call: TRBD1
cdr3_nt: TGTGCCAGCAGCCTCGACAGGGGATTCACAGATACGCAGTATTTT
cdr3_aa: CASSLDRGFTDTQYF

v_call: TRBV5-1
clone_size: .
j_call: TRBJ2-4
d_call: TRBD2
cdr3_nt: TGCGCCAGCAGCTTGGAAGGACTAGCGGGGGGTAATAAAAACATTCAGTACTTC
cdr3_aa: CASSLEGLAGGNKNIQYF

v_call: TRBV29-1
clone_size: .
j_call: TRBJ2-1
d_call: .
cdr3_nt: TGCAGCGCCTTACAGGGATTCAAGAGGGGTGAGCAGTTCTTC
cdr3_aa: CSALQGFKRGEQFF

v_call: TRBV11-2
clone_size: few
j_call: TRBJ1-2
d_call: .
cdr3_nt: TGTGCCAGCAGCTCAGGCCCGGATCGAAACAGGGCCCCGGATGGCTACACCTTC
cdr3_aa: CASSSGPDRNRAPDGYTF

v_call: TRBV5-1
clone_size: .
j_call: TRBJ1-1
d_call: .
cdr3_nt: TGCGCCAGCAGTACGACAGCCCTCGATGAAGCTTTCTTT
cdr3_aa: CASSTTALDEAFF

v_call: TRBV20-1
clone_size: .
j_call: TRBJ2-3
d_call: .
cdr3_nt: TGCAGTGCTAGTAAGGGGGGCACAGATACGCAGTATTTT
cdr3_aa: CSASKGGTDTQYF

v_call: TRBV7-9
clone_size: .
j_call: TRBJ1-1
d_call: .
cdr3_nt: TGTGCCAGCCACCCTACGGAGGGCACTGAAGCTTTCTTT
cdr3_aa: CASHPTEGTEAFF

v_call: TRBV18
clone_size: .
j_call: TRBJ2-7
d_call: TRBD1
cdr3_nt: TGTGCCAGCTCACCGGACAGGGATAAGCAGTACTTC
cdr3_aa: CASSPDRDKQYF

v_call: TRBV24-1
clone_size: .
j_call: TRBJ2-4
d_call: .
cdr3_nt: TGTGCCACCAGTGATCCAGGGGTCGGAAACATTCAGTACTTC
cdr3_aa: CATSDPGVGNIQYF

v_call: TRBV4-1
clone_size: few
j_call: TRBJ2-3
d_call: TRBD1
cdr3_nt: TGCGCCAGCAGCCAAGGAGGACAGGGGAGAGATACGCAGTATTTT
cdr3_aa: CASSQGGQGRDTQYF

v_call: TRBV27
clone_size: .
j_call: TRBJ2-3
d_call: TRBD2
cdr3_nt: TGTGCCAGCAGTTTTTTAGGCGGGGGTGGAGCAGATACGCAGTATTTT
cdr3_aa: CASSFLGGGGADTQYF

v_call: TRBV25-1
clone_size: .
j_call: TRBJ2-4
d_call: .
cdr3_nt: TGTGCCAGCAGTGAGGAGGGGGCGAAAAACATTCAGTACTTC
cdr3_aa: CASSEEGAKNIQYF

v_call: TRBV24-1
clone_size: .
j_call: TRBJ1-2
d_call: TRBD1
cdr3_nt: TGTGCCACCAGGCAGGGGGGTGGCCCTAACTATGGCTACACCTTC
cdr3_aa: CATRQGGGPNYGYTF

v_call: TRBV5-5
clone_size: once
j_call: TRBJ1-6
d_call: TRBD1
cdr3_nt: TGTGCCAGCAGCTTGCAGGGGGTGAATACTTCACCCCTCCACTTT
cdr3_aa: CASSLQGVNTSPLHF

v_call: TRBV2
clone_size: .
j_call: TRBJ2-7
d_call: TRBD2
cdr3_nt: TGTGCCAGCACCAAGGGACTAGCGGTTTCCTACGAGCAGTACTTC
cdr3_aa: CASTKGLAVSYEQYF